Sequencing of this T cell receptor beta chain was carried out in a study of beta chain features in type 1 diabetes. Trimming removed 7 bases at V and 4 bases at J, with 13 bases between. This CDR3 spans 13 amino acids. Germline assignment: CDR1 MNHNS and CDR2 SASEGT. Reverse transcription of all isolated RNA meant that expressed TCRB transcripts were sequenced. Here immunoSEQ multiplex PCR was the method, and the copy in TCRdb shows in-frame clones only, minus some. Seen here are some 240,000 clones, about a sixth observed once, and the top ten hold approximately 0.081%. One heparinised draw of blood, averaging around 100 mL, came from each donor. As concerns this clone: What it binds is unknown.

Findings and limits, study-wide: Reduced insertions and increased deletions marked VDJ junctions in type 1 diabetes patients. Moderately but significantly shorter TCRB CDR3s were found in Type 1 diabetes patients in all four CD4+ subsets.

V gene TRBV6-1 combines with J gene TRBJ2-5; possible D gene TRBD2, 5 bases. This sequence was found in a man aged 25-45 years with type 1 diabetes. Sequencing was carried out using naive CD4+ T cells from blood. CDR3: CASKRVRAETQYF. In DNA, the CDR3 is TGTGCCAGCAAGCGCGTGAGGGCAGAGACCCAGTACTTC.